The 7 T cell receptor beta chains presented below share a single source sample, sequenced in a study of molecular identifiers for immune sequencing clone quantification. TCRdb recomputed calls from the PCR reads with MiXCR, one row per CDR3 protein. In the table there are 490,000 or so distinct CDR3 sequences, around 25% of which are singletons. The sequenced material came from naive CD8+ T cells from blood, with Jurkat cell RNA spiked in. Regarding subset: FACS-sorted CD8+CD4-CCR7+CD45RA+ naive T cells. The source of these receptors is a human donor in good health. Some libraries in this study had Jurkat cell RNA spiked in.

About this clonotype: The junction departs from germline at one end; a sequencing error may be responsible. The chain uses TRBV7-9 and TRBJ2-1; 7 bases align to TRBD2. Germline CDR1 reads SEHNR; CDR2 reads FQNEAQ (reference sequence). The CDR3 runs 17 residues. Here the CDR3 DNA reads TGTGCCAACAGCCAAGGGGTAGAGCGGGGCTCCTACAATGAGCAGTTCTTC. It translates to CANSQGVERGSYNEQFF.

CDR3 bases: TGTGCCAGCTCACCACCGGAGGACAGGAACACCGGGGAGCTGTTTTTT. It specifies CASSPPEDRNTGELFF. The chain links TRBV18 to TRBJ2-2, with a tentative D call TRBD1 (6 bases). Trimming cost V 0 bases and J 1 base, with 9 bases left between them. The CDR3 is 16 residues long. Germline loops: CDR1 KGHSH, CDR2 LQKENI.

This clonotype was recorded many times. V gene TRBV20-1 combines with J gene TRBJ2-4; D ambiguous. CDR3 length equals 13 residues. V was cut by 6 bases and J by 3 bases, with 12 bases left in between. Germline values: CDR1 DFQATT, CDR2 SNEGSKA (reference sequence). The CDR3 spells CSATSRNKNIQYF. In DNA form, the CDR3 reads TGCAGTGCGACCAGCCGAAACAAAAACATTCAGTACTTC.

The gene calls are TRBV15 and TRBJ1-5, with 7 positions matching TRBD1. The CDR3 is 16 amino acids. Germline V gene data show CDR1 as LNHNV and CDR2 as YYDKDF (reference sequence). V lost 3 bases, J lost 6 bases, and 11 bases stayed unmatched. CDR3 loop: CATSSPRDREGQPQHF. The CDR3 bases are TGTGCCACCAGCAGCCCCCGAGACAGGGAGGGTCAGCCCCAGCATTTT.

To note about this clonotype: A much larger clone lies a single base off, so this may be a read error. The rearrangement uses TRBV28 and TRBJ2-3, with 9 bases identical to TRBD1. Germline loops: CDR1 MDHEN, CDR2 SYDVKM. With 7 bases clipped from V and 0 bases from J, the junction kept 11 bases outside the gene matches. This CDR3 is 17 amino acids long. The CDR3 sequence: CASITTRTGASTDTQYF. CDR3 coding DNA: TGTGCCAGCATCACAACCCGGACAGGGGCCAGCACAGATACGCAGTATTTT.

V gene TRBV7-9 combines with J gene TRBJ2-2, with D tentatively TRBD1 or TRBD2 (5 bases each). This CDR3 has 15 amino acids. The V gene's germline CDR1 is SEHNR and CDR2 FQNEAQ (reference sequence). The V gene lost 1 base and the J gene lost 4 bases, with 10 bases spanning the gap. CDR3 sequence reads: CASSLGAGTTGELFF. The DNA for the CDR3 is TGTGCCAGCAGCTTAGGGGCAGGGACCACCGGGGAGCTGTTTTTT.

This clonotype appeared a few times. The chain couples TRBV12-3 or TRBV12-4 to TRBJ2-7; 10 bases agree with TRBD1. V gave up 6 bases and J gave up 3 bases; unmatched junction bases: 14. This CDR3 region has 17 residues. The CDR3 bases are TGTGCCAGCAGAAGTCCCGGGACAGGGGTAGGGGACTACGAGCAGTACTTC. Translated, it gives CASRSPGTGVGDYEQYF.